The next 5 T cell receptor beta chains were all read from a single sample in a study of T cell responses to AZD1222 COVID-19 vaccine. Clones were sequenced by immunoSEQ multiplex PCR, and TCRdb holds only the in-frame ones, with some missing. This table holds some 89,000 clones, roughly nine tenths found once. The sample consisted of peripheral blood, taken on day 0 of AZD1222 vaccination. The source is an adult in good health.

The CDR3: CASRLGSSGAEGQFF. The DNA for the CDR3 is TGTGCCAGCAGACTCGGGAGCAGCGGGGCGGAAGGGCAGTTCTTC. V gene TRBV13 combines with J gene TRBJ2-1; 7 bases fit TRBD2. CDR1 is PRHDT, CDR2 FYEKMQ, per germline (reference sequence). The CDR3 has 15 amino acids. J lost 12 bases, V lost 6 bases, and 17 bases had no gene match.

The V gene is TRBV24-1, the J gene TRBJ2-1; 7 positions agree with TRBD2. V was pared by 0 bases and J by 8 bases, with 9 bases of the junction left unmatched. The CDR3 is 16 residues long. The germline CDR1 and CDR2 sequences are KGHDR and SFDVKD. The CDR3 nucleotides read TGTGCCACCAGTGATTTGAGTAGCGGGCTGCCCCATGAGCAGTTCTTC. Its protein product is CATSDLSSGLPHEQFF.

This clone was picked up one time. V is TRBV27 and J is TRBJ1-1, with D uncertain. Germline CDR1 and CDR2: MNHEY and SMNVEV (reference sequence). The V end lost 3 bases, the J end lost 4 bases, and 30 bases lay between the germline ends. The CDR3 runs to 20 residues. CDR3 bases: TGTGCCAGCAGTTTGAGTCAGGACTCCTCTTTCCGCTACAGCGGCACTGAAGCTTTCTTT. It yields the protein CASSLSQDSSFRYSGTEAFF.

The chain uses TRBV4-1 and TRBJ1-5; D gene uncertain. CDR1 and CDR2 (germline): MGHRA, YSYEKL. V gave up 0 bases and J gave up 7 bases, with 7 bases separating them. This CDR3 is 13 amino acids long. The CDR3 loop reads CASSQDNGQPQHF. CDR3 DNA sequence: TGCGCCAGCAGCCAAGATAACGGACAGCCCCAGCATTTT.

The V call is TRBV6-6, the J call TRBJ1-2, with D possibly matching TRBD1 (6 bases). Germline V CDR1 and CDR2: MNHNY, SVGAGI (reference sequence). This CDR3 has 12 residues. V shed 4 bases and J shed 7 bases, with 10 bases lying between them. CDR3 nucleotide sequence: TGTGCCAGCAGTTCAGGGGATGGTGGCTACACCTTC. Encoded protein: CASSSGDGGYTF.